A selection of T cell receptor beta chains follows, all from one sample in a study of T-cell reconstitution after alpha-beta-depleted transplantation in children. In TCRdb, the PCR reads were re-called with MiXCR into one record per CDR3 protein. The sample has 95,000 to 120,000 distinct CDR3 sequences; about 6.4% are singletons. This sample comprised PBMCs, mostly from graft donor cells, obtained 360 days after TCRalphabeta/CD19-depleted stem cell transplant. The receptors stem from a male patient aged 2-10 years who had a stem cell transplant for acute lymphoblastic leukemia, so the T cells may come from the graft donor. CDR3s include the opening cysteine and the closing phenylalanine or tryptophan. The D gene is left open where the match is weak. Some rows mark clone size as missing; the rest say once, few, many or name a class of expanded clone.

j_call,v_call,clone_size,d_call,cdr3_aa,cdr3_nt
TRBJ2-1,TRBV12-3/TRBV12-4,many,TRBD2,CASSLSLAGPNEQFF,TGTGCCAGCAGTTTGTCGCTAGCGGGACCCAATGAGCAGTTCTTC
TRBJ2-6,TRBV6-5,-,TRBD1,CASSYVDRGEAGANVLTF,TGTGCCAGCAGTTACGTAGACAGGGGTGAAGCTGGGGCCAACGTCCTGACTTTC
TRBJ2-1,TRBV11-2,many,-,CASAPSSYNEQFF,TGTGCCAGTGCTCCTAGCTCCTACAATGAGCAGTTCTTC
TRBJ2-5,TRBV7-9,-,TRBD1,CASSTGQGAGETQYF,TGTGCCAGCAGCACGGGACAGGGGGCCGGAGAGACCCAGTACTTC
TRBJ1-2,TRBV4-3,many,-,CASSQGAGSSGGYTF,TGCGCCAGCAGCCAAGGGGCAGGGAGCTCGGGAGGCTACACCTTC
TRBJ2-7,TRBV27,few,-,CASSFRGWDEQYF,TGTGCCAGCAGTTTCAGGGGCTGGGACGAGCAGTACTTC
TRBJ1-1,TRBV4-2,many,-,CASSRLGAGTEAFF,TGTGCCAGCAGCCGTCTCGGCGCGGGGACTGAAGCTTTCTTT
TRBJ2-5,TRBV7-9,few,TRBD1,CASSLGQTGDETQYF,TGTGCCAGCAGCTTGGGGCAAACAGGGGATGAGACCCAGTACTTC
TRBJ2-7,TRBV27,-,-,CASSFSGASGYEQYF,TGTGCCAGCAGTTTTTCAGGGGCGTCGGGCTACGAGCAGTACTTC
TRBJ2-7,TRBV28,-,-,CASSSGYYEQYF,TGTGCCAGCAGTTCCGGATACTACGAGCAGTACTTC
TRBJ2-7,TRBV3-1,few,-,CASSQVVGRQASYEQYF,TGTGCCAGCAGCCAAGTAGTGGGGCGGCAGGCCTCCTACGAGCAGTACTTC
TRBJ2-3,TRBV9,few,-,CASSVDFSGSTDTQYF,TGTGCCAGCAGCGTAGATTTTAGCGGTAGCACAGATACGCAGTATTTT
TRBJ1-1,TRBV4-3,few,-,CASSRDGGYYTEAFF,TGCGCCAGCAGCAGGGACGGAGGTTATTACACTGAAGCTTTCTTT
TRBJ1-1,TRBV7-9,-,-,CASRKGGPEAFF,TGTGCCAGCAGGAAGGGGGGACCTGAAGCTTTCTTT
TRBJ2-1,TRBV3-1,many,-,CASSQGRGAYNEQFF,TGTGCCAGCAGCCAAGGTCGGGGGGCGTACAATGAGCAGTTCTTC
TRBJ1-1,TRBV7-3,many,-,CASSLLVWDGEAFF,TGTGCCAGCAGCCTCCTCGTCTGGGACGGTGAAGCTTTCTTT
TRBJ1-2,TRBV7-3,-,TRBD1,CASSSVGQGYGYTF,TGTGCCAGCAGCTCCGTCGGACAGGGCTATGGCTACACCTTC
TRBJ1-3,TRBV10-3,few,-,CAISEAGRSFSGNTIYF,TGTGCCATCAGTGAGGCAGGACGGAGTTTCTCTGGAAACACCATATATTTT
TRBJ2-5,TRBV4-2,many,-,CASSQLLQETQYF,TGTGCCAGCAGCCAACTGTTACAAGAGACCCAGTACTTC
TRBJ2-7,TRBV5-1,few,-,CASSGGGSSPYEQYF,TGCGCCAGCAGCGGGGGAGGCTCAAGCCCCTACGAGCAGTACTTC
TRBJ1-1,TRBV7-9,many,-,CASSRGPTEAFF,TGTGCCAGCAGCCGGGGGCCCACTGAAGCTTTCTTT
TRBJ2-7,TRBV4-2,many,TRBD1,CASSPIPTGGEFHEQYF,TGTGCCAGCAGCCCAATCCCGACAGGGGGGGAATTCCACGAGCAGTACTTC
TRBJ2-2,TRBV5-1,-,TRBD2,CASSVRTSRNTGELFF,TGCGCCAGCAGCGTGCGGACTAGCAGGAACACCGGGGAGCTGTTTTTT
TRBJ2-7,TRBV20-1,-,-,CSARDRAGQSWGEQYF,TGCAGTGCTAGAGATAGAGCGGGACAGTCCTGGGGCGAGCAGTACTTC
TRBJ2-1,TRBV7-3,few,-,CASSSADNEQFF,TGTGCCAGCAGCTCAGCGGACAATGAGCAGTTCTTC
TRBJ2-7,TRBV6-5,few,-,CASSYSTYTEQYF,TGTGCCAGCAGTTACTCGACATACACCGAGCAGTACTTC
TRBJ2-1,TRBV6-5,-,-,CALQESYNEQFF,TGTGCCTTGCAGGAGTCCTACAATGAGCAGTTCTTC
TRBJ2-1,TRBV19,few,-,CASSPAGPEQFF,TGTGCCAGTAGCCCTGCCGGACCTGAGCAGTTCTTC
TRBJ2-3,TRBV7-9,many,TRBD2,CASSLGLAGTDTQYF,TGTGCCAGCAGCCTGGGACTAGCGGGCACAGATACGCAGTATTTT
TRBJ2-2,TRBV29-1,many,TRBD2,CSAAGGAGELFF,TGCAGCGCGGCGGGAGGGGCCGGGGAGCTGTTTTTT
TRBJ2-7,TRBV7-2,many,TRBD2,CASSLAGLAYEQYF,TGTGCCAGCAGTCTAGCGGGGCTCGCCTACGAGCAGTACTTC
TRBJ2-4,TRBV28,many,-,CASSPLRRGIQYF,TGTGCCAGCAGTCCCCTCCGCAGGGGCATTCAGTACTTC
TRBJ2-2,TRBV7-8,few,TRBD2,CASSLGGLRTSGRPPNTGELFF,TGTGCCAGCAGCTTAGGAGGGCTTCGGACTAGCGGGAGGCCCCCGAACACCGGGGAGCTGTTTTTT
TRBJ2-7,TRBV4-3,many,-,CASSPESRSYEQYF,TGCGCCAGCAGCCCCGAGTCTCGCTCCTACGAGCAGTACTTC
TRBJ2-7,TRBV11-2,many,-,CASSFPPTWTSYEQYF,TGTGCCAGCAGCTTTCCCCCGACTTGGACGTCCTACGAGCAGTACTTC
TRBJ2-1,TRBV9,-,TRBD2,CASSAISGRASYNEQFF,TGTGCCAGCAGCGCCATTAGCGGGAGGGCTTCTTACAATGAGCAGTTCTTC